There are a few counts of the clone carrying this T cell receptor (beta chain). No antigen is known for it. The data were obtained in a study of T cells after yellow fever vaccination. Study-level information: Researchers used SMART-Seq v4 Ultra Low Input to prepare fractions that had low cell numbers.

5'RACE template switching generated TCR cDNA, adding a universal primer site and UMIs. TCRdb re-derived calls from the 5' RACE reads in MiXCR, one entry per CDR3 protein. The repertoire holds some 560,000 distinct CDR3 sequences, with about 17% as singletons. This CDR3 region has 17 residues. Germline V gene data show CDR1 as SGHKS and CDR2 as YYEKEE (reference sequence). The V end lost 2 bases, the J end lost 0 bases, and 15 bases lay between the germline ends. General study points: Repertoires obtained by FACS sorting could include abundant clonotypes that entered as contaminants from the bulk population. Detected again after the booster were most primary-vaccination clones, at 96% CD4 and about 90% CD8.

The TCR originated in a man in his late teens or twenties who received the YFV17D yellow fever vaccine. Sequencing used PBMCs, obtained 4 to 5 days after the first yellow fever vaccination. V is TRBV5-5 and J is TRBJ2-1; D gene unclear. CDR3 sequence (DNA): TGTGCCAGCAGCTTTATGCCTTACCCCGGCTCCTACAATGAGCAGTTCTTC. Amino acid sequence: CASSFMPYPGSYNEQFF.